The sequence of this T cell receptor (beta chain) was determined in a study of T cells in pancreatic ductal adenocarcinoma. Comment on this clone: The target antigen is unknown.

No neoadjuvant therapy was given to the selected pancreatic ductal adenocarcinoma patients before their surgery. TCRdb's table, derived via immunoSEQ multiplex PCR, lists solely in-frame clones and lacks some. This table has 100,000 or so clones, about 95% appearing once. Study-wide points: Blood clonality (roughly 0.07) did not differ significantly from tumor (about 0.112).

The CDR3 totals 12 residues. Germline CDR1 GTSNPN, CDR2 SVGIG (reference sequence). V was shortened by 5 bases and J by 6 bases, with 13 bases between the two germline ends. The chain recombines TRBV30 with TRBJ1-1; a weak D match, TRBD1 (5 bases). The sequencing sample was made of PBMCs. This TCR derives from a human donor with pancreatic ductal adenocarcinoma. Here the CDR3 reads CAWDQGVSEAFF. CDR3 sequence (DNA): TGTGCCTGGGACCAAGGGGTCTCTGAAGCTTTCTTT.